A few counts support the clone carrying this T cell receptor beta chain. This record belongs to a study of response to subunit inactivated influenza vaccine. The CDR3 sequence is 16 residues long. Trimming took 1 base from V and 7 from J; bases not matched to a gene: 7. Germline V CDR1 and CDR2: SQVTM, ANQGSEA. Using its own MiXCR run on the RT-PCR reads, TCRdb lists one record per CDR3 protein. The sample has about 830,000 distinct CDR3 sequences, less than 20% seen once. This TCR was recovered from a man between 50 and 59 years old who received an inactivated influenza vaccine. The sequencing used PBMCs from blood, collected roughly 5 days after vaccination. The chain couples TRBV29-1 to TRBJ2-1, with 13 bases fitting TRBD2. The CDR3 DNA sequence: TGCAGCGTTGAAGGTGGGACTAGCGGGAAAGTGAATGAGCAGTTCTTC. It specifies CSVEGGTSGKVNEQFF.